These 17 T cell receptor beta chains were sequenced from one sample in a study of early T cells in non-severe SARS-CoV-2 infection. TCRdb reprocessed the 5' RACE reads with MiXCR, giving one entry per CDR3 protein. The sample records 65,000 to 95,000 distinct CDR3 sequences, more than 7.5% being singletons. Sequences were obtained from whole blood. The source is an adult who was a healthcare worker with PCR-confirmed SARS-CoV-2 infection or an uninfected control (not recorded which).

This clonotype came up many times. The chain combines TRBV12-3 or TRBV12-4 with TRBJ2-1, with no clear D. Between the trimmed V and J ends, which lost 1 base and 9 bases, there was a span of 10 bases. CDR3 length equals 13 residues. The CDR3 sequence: CASSLDRVIEQFF. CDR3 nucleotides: TGTGCCAGCAGTTTAGATCGGGTCATTGAGCAGTTCTTC.

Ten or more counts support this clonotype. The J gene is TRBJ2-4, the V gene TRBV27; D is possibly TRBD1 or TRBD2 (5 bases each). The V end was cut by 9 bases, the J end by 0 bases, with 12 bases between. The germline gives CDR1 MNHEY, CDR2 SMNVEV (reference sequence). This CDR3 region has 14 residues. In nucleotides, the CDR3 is TGTGCCAGTTTATCGGGGCTAGCCAAAAACATTCAGTACTTC. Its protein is CASLSGLAKNIQYF.

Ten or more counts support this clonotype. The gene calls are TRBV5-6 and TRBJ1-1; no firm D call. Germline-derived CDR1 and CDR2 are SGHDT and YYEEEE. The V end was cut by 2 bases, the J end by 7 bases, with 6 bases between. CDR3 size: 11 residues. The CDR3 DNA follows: TGTGCCAGCAGCTTAGGTAATGAAGCTTTCTTT. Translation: CASSLGNEAFF. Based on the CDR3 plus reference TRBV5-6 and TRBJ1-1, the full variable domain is DAGVTQSPTHLIKTRGQQVTLRCSPKSGHDTVSWYQQALGQGPQFIFQYYEEEERQRGNFPDRFSGHQFPNYSSELNVNALLLGDSALYLCASSLGNEAFFGQGTRLTVV.

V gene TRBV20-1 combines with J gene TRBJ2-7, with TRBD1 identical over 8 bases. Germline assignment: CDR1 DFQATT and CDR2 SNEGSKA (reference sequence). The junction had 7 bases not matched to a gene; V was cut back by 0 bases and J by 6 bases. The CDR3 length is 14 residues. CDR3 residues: CSARDPGQGGEQYF. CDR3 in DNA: TGCAGTGCTAGAGATCCCGGACAGGGTGGCGAGCAGTACTTC.

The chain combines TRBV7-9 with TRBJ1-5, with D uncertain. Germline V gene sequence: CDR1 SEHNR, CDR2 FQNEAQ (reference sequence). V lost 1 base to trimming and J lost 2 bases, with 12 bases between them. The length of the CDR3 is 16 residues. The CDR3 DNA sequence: TGTGCCAGCAGCTTAGAATCCCTTGAGGGCAATCAGCCCCAGCATTTT. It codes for CASSLESLEGNQPQHF. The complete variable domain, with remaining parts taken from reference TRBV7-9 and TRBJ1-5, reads DTGVSQNPRHKITKRGQNVTFRCDPISEHNRLYWYRQTLGQGPEFLTYFQNEAQLEKSRLLSDRFSAERPKGSFSTLEIQRTEQGDSAMYLCASSLESLEGNQPQHFGDGTRLSIL.

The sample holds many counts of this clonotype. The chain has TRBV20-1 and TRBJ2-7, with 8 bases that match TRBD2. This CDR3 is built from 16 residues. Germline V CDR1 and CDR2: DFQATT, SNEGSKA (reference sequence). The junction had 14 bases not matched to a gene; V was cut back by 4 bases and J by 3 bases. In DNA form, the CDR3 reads TGCAGTGCTACCGACTTACTAGCGGATAAAATCTACGAGCAGTACTTC. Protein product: CSATDLLADKIYEQYF.

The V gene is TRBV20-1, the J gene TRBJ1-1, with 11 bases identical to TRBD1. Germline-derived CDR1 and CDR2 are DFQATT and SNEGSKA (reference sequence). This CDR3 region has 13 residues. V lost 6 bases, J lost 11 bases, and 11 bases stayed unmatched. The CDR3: CSATPGQGVGAFF. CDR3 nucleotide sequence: TGCAGTGCAACCCCGGGACAGGGGGTTGGGGCTTTCTTT.

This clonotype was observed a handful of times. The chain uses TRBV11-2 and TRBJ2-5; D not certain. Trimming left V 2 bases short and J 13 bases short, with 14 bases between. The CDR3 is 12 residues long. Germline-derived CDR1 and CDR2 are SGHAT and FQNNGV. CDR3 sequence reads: CASSLHDGGGYF. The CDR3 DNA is TGTGCCAGCAGCTTACACGACGGCGGTGGGTACTTC. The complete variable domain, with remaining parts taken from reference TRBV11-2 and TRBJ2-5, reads EAGVAQSPRYKIIEKRQSVAFWCNPISGHATLYWYQQILGQGPKLLIQFQNNGVVDDSQLPKDRFSAERLKGVDSTLKIQPAKLEDSAVYLCASSLHDGGGYFGPGTRLLVL.

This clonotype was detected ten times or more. The CDR3 nucleotides read TGTGCCAGCAGGACTAGTTACCCGGGCCAGTTCTTC. Protein: CASRTSYPGQFF. The chain joins TRBV28 to TRBJ2-1, with a possible D match to TRBD2 (6 bases). Between the trimmed V and J ends, which lost 6 bases and 13 bases, there was a span of 16 bases. The CDR3 has 12 residues. Germline CDR1 reads MDHEN; CDR2 reads SYDVKM.

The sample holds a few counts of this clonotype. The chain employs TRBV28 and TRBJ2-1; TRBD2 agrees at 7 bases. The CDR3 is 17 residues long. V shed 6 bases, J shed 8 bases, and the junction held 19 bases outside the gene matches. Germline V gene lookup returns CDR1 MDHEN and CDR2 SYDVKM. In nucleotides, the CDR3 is TGTGCCAGCAGCGCCCCTAAGGGAGGGATCACGCGCGATGAGCAGTTCTTC. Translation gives CASSAPKGGITRDEQFF.

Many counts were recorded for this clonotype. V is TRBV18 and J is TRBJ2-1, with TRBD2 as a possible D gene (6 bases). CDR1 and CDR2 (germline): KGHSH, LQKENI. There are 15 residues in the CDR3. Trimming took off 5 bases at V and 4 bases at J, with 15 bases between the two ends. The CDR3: CASSGRQGPYNEQFF. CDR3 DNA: TGTGCCAGCTCAGGGAGGCAGGGCCCTTACAATGAGCAGTTCTTC.

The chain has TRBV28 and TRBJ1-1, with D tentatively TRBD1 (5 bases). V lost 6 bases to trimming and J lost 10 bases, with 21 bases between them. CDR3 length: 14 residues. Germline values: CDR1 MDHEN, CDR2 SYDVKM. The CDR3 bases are TGTGCCAGCAGCACGCCTCCCGTCACAGGAACAGCTTTCTTT. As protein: CASSTPPVTGTAFF.

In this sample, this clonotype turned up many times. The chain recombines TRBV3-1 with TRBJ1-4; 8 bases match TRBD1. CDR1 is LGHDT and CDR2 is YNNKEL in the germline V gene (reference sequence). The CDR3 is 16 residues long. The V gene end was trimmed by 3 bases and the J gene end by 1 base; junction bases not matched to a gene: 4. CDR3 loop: CASSHGQGRTNEKLFF. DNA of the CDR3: TGTGCCAGCAGCCACGGACAGGGACGAACTAATGAAAAACTGTTTTTT. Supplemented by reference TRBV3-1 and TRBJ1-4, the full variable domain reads DTAVSQTPKYLVTQMGNDKSIKCEQNLGHDTMYWYKQDSKKFLKIMFSYNNKELIINETVPNRFSPKSPDKAHLNLHINSLELGDSAVYFCASSHGQGRTNEKLFFGSGTQLSVL.

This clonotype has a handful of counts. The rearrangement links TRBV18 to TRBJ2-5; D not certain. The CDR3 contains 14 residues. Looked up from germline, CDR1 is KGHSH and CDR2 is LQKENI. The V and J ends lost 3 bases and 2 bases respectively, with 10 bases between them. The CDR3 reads CASSPRGPQETQYF. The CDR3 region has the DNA TGTGCCAGCTCACCCCGTGGACCACAAGAGACCCAGTACTTC.

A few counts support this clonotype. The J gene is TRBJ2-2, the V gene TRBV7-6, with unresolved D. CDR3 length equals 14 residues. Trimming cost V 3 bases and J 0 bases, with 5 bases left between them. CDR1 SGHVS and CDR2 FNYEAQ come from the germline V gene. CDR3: CASSLWPNTGELFF. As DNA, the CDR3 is TGTGCCAGCAGCTTGTGGCCGAACACCGGGGAGCTGTTTTTT.

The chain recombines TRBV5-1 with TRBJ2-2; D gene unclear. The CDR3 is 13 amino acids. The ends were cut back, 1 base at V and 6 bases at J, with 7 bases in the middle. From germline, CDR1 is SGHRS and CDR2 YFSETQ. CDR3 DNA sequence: TGCGCCAGCAGCTTGTCGGTAGCCGGGGAGCTGTTTTTT. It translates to CASSLSVAGELFF.

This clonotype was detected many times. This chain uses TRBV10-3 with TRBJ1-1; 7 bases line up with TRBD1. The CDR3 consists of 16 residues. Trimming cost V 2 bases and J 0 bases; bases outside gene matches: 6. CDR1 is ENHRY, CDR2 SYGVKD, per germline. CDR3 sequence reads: CAISEGVGTVNTEAFF. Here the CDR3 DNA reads TGTGCCATCAGTGAGGGAGTCGGGACAGTGAACACTGAAGCTTTCTTT.